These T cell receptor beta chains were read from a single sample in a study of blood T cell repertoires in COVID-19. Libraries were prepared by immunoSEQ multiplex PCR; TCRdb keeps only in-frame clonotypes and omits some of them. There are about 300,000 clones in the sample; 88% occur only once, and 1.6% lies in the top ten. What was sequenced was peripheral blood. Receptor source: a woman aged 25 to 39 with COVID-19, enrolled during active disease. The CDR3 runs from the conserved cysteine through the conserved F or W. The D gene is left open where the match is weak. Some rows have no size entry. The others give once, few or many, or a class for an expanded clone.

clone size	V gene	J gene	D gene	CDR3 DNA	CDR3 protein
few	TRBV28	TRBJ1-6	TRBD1	TGTGCCAGCAGCCCGCGTCAGGGGGCAAGTTCACCCCTCCACTTT	CASSPRQGASSPLHF
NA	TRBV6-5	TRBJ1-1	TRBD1	TGTGCCAGCAGCTACAGACAGGGGGTCACTGAAGCTTTCTTT	CASSYRQGVTEAFF
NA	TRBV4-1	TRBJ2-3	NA	TGCGCCAGCAGCCAACGACTCTTAGATACGCAGTATTTT	CASSQRLLDTQYF
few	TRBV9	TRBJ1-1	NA	TGTGCCAGCAGCGTAGGGGTGGGCAGCCACACTGAAGCTTTCTTT	CASSVGVGSHTEAFF
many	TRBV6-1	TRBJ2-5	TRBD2	TGTGCCAGCAGTGAACTAGCGGGGGGGCAAGAGACCCAGTACTTC	CASSELAGGQETQYF
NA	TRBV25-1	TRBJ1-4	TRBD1	TGTGCCAGCAGTGAACTCGGGACAGTCGAAAAACTGTTTTTT	CASSELGTVEKLFF
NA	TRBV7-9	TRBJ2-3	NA	TGTGCCAGCAGCTCAAGGACAAGCCGCCGGGTAAATACGCAGTATTTT	CASSSRTSRRVNTQYF
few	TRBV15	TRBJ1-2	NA	TGTGCCACCAGCTTCGAGGTGTCCTATGGCTACACCTTC	CATSFEVSYGYTF
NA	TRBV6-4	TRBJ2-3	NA	TGTGCCAGCAGTTCCCAGGGGGGAGATACGCAGTATTTT	CASSSQGGDTQYF
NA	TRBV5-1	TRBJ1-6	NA	TGCGCCAGCAGCTTGGACCAGGGATCACCCCTCCACTTT	CASSLDQGSPLHF
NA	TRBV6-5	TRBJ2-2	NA	TGTGCCAGCAGCTCCGACAGGTTCCCCGGGGAGCTGTTTTTT	CASSSDRFPGELFF
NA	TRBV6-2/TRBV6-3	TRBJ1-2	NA	TGTGCCAGCAGCCTACATAGCGGGGGCTATGGCTACACCTTC	CASSLHSGGYGYTF
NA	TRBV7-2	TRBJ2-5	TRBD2	TGTGCCAGCAGCTTGGGACTAGCGTTGGTCCACCAAGAGACCCAGTACTTC	CASSLGLALVHQETQYF
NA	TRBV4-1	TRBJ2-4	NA	TGCGCCAGCAGCCAAGAGGGCACCTTAGCCAAAAACATTCAGTACTTC	CASSQEGTLAKNIQYF
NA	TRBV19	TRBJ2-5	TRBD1	TGTGCCAGTAGTAGGGACAGGCAGGAGACCCAGTACTTC	CASSRDRQETQYF
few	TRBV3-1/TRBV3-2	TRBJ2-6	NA	TGTGCCAGCAGCCAAGCAGGGGCCAACGTCCTGACTTTC	CASSQAGANVLTF
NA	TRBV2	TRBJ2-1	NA	TGTGCCAGCATAGGGGCAGGTTACAATGGGCAGTTCTTC	CASIGAGYNGQFF
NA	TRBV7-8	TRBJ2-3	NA	TGTGCCAGCGTATCGGTACCTAGCACAGATACGCAGTATTTT	CASVSVPSTDTQYF
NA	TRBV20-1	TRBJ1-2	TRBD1	TGCAGTGCTACGACAGGGGAAGGCTACACCTTC	CSATTGEGYTF
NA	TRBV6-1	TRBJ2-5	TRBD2	TGTGCCAGCAGTGGTCCCAACCCGGGACTAGTAAGGGAGACCCAGTACTTC	CASSGPNPGLVRETQYF
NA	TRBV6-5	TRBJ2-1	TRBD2	TGTGCCAGCAGTTCGCACCTAGCGGACGCGAATGAGCAGTTCTTC	CASSSHLADANEQFF
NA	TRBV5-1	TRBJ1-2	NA	TGCGCCAGCAGCTTGGGAGGAGGGATTAACTATGGCTACACCTTC	CASSLGGGINYGYTF
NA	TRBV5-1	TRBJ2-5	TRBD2	TGCGCCAGCAGGGCTAGCGGGGGGACTCAAGAGACCCAGTACTTC	CASRASGGTQETQYF
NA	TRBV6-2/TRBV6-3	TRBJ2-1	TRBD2	TGTGCCAGCAGTTACGGTGCTAGCGGGGGGTACAATGAGCAGTTCTTC	CASSYGASGGYNEQFF
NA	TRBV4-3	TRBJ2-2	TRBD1	TGCGCCAGCAGCCAAGTGGACAGGGAGGCCGGGGAGCTGTTTTTT	CASSQVDREAGELFF
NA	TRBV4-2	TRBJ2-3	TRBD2	TGTGCCAGCAGCCAAGAAGGGCGGGGGGGCACAGATACGCAGTATTTT	CASSQEGRGGTDTQYF
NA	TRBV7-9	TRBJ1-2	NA	TGTGCCAGCAGCCATGGACAGAATAACTATGGCTACACCTTC	CASSHGQNNYGYTF
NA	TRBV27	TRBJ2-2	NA	TGTGCCAGCAGTTTTGGTCCTTCTGGGGGCTCGAACACCGGGGAGCTGTTTTTT	CASSFGPSGGSNTGELFF
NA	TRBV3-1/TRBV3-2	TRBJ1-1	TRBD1	TGTGCCAGCACGCAGGGGGAAATGAACACTGAAGCTTTCTTT	CASTQGEMNTEAFF
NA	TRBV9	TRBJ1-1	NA	TGTGCCAGCAGCGTTTACGGACAACAGAACACTGAAGCTTTCTTT	CASSVYGQQNTEAFF
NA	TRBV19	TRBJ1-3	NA	TGTGCCAGTAGTATCACGGACAGTGGCTATGACACCATATATTTT	CASSITDSGYDTIYF
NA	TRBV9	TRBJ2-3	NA	TGTGCCAGCAGCGTAGTTGACTTATACACAGATACGCAGTATTTT	CASSVVDLYTDTQYF
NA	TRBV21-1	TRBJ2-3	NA	TGTGCCAGCAGCAAAGTTGGGACAGGGGATTCCGATACGCAGTATTTT	CASSKVGTGDSDTQYF
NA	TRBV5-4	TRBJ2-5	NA	TGTGCCAGCAGCTTGGGGGTAGCTCCCGAGACCCAGTACTTC	CASSLGVAPETQYF
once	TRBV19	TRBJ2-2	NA	TGTGCCAGTAACCTAATACCGTGGACCGGGGAGCTGTTTTTT	CASNLIPWTGELFF
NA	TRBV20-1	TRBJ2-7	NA	TGCAGTGCTAGTACTCCGATCTCCTACGAGCAGTACTTC	CSASTPISYEQYF
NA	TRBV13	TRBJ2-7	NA	TGTGCCAGCAGCTTACCCGGGATTACCTACGAGCAGTACTTC	CASSLPGITYEQYF
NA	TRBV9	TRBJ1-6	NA	TGTGCCAGCAGCGTAAGACAGGATAATTCACCCCTCCACTTT	CASSVRQDNSPLHF
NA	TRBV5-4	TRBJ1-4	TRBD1	TGTGCCAGCAGCTTCGACAGGGGGCGTCAAGGTGAAAAACTGTTTTTT	CASSFDRGRQGEKLFF
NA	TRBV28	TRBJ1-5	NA	TGTGCCACCAAGGGGGGGGCAGCCAGGAATCAGCCCCAGCATTTT	CATKGGAARNQPQHF
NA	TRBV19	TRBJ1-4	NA	TGTGCCAGTAGTATAGGGGGCAGGGGACGAACTAATGAAAAACTGTTTTTT	CASSIGGRGRTNEKLFF
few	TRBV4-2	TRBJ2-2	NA	TGTGCCAGCAGCCAAGTCCGGTCCTCTACCGGGGAGCTGTTTTTT	CASSQVRSSTGELFF
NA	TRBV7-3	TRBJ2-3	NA	TGTGCCAGCAGCTTCACGGGAGCTCAAGATACGCAGTATTTT	CASSFTGAQDTQYF
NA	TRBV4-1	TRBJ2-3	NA	TGCGCCAGCAGCCAAATTCTTGCAGGGACAGATACGCAGTATTTT	CASSQILAGTDTQYF
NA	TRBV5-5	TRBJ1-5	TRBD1	TGTGCCAGCAGCCCGGACAGGGCCCTTCTTAGCAATCAGCCCCAGCATTTT	CASSPDRALLSNQPQHF
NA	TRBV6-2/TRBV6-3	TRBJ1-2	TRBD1	TGTGCCAGCAGTTATGGCCGGGACAGCCTATTC	CASSYGRDSLF
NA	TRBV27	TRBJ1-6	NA	TGTGCCAGCAGTGCCGTAAGATTCCTGGCCCAAGAATCACCCCTCCACTTT	CASSAVRFLAQESPLHF
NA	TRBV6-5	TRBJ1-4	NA	TGTGCCAGCCGGGGTAATAATGAAAAACTGTTTTTT	CASRGNNEKLFF
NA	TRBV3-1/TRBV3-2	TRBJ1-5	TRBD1	TGTGCCAGCAGCCAAGGACAGGGGGGGCAGCCCCAGCATTTT	CASSQGQGGQPQHF
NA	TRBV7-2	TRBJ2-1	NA	TGTGCCAGCAGCTTGCGGGGGCGAGTTTCAAATGAGCAGTTCTTC	CASSLRGRVSNEQFF
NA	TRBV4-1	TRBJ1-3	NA	TGCGCCAGCAGCCAAGAACCCTACAGGGAAGCTGGAAACACCATATATTTT	CASSQEPYREAGNTIYF
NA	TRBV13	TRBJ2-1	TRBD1	TGTGCCAGCAACTCCGGGACAGGGATCAATGAGCAGTTCTTC	CASNSGTGINEQFF
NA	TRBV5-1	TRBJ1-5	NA	TGCGCCAGCAGCCCGGCTGGGGGCCAGCCCCAGCATTTT	CASSPAGGQPQHF
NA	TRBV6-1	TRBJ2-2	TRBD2	TGTGCCAGCAGTGAACGTACACTAGCGGGAAAGAGCGGGGAGCTGTTTTTT	CASSERTLAGKSGELFF
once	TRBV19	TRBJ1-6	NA	TGTGCCAGTAGAATAGGGGAGGACTCACCCCTCCACTTT	CASRIGEDSPLHF
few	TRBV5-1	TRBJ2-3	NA	TGCGCCAGCAGCTTGGCCAGGGGTATTGATACGCAGTATTTT	CASSLARGIDTQYF
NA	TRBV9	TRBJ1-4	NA	TGTGCCAGCAGCGTAGGCTCCCGGGGAGCTAATGAAAAACTGTTTTTT	CASSVGSRGANEKLFF
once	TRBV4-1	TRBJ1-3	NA	TGCGCCAGCAGCCAAGACCTCGGGACACGGGGAAACACCATATATTTT	CASSQDLGTRGNTIYF
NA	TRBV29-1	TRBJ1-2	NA	TGCAGCGTTGTAGGGGGAGTCTATGGCTACACCTTC	CSVVGGVYGYTF
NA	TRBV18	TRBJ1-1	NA	TGTGCCAGCTCACCGGACTTTGGGGGCGACACTGAAGCTTTCTTT	CASSPDFGGDTEAFF